The T cell receptor (beta chain) described here comes from a study of T-cell reconstitution after alpha-beta-depleted transplantation in children. The study, taken as a whole, reports: Once a year had passed after transplant, T-cell counts and diversity came mostly from newly produced T cells.

TCRbeta library construction was performed incorporating unique molecular identifiers. TCRdb re-analysed the PCR reads in MiXCR, keeping a single row per CDR3 protein. The sample contains more than 90,000 distinct CDR3 sequences, about a tenth of which appear only once. The trim removed 3 bases at V and 2 bases at J, leaving 3 bases unmatched. This CDR3 contains 13 residues. The germline V gene has CDR1 SQVTM and CDR2 ANQGSEA. Comment on this clonotype: Its specificity is unknown.

This sample comprised PBMCs, obtained before TCRalphabeta/CD19-depleted stem cell transplant. This rearrangement joins TRBV29-1 to TRBJ1-1, with 7 bases identical to TRBD1. This receptor was identified in a boy under 10 years old with acute lymphoblastic leukemia, due to receive a stem cell transplant. The CDR3 region has the DNA TGCAGCGTTGATGGACAGGTCAACACTGAAGCTTTCTTT. Its translation: CSVDGQVNTEAFF. The whole variable domain, remainder taken from reference TRBV29-1 and TRBJ1-1, is SAVISQKPSRDICQRGTSLTIQCQVDSQVTMMFWYRQQPGQSLTLIATANQGSEATYESGFVIDKFPISRPNLTFSTLTVSNMSPEDSSIYLCSVDGQVNTEAFFGQGTRLTVV.